These 21 T cell receptor beta chains came from one sample sequenced in a study of shared clonotypes between healthy human individuals. The method was immunoSEQ multiplex PCR; TCRdb's version includes in-frame clones alone and lacks a portion of them. Among some 2 million clones listed, roughly 94% were seen once. Cells designated naive CD8 were CD45RO-negative and were positively selected for CCR7, with terminally differentiated effector memory CD45RA+ cells excluded. The specimen sequenced was naive CD8+ T cells sorted from blood. These receptor sequences come from a man aged 18-30 years in good health.

This chain uses TRBV7-9 with TRBJ2-1; 8 nucleotides agree with TRBD1. The CDR3 consists of 14 residues. Germline trimming cut 6 bases from V and 5 bases from J; bases unmatched to any gene: 6. Germline CDR1 reads SEHNR; CDR2 reads FQNEAQ (reference sequence). The CDR3 is CASSPPGGNNEQFF. CDR3 DNA sequence: TGTGCCAGCAGTCCTCCAGGGGGCAACAATGAGCAGTTCTTC.

This rearrangement joins TRBV7-9 to TRBJ2-3, with 11 bases that match TRBD2. CDR3 length: 17 residues. Germline CDR1 reads SEHNR; CDR2 reads FQNEAQ (reference sequence). The ends lost 5 bases at V and 0 bases at J; junction bases unmatched: 7. CDR3 protein: CASSTRLAGTSTDTQYF. The CDR3 nucleotides are TGTGCCAGCAGCACGCGACTAGCGGGGACTAGCACAGATACGCAGTATTTT. The complete variable domain, with remaining parts taken from reference TRBV7-9 and TRBJ2-3, reads DTGVSQNPRHKITKRGQNVTFRCDPISEHNRLYWYRQTLGQGPEFLTYFQNEAQLEKSRLLSDRFSAERPKGSFSTLEIQRTEQGDSAMYLCASSTRLAGTSTDTQYFGPGTRLTVL.

Comments on this clone: Other DNA sequences in the same sample also yield this CDR3. The chain recombines TRBV9 with TRBJ2-7; perhaps TRBD2 as D (5 bases). The CDR3 extends over 13 amino acids. V was clipped by 3 bases and J by 2 bases, with 9 bases between them. Per the germline V gene, CDR1 is SGDLS and CDR2 is YYNGEE. The chain's CDR3 is CASSGSGAYEQYF. The CDR3 DNA reads as TGTGCCAGCAGCGGATCCGGGGCCTACGAGCAGTACTTC.

The rearrangement uses TRBV14 and TRBJ1-2, with a weak D call TRBD1 (5 bases). The V end was cut by 1 base, the J end by 4 bases, with 10 bases between. Per germline, CDR1 SGHDN and CDR2 FVKESK. CDR3 size: 14 residues. The CDR3 loop is CASSQADTVYGYTF. CDR3 in DNA: TGTGCCAGCAGCCAAGCGGACACCGTCTATGGCTACACCTTC. The full variable domain, in which reference TRBV14 and TRBJ1-2 provide the parts outside the CDR3, is EAGVTQFPSHSVIEKGQTVTLRCDPISGHDNLYWYRRVMGKEIKFLLHFVKESKQDESGMPNNRFLAERTGGTYSTLKVQPAELEDSGVYFCASSQADTVYGYTFGSGTRLTVV.

This chain connects TRBV9 to TRBJ1-2, with D uncertain. Trimming removed 4 bases at V and 6 bases at J, with 13 bases between. The CDR3 covers 13 residues. Germline CDR1 reads SGDLS; CDR2 reads YYNGEE. CDR3 nucleotide sequence: TGTGCCAGCAGCCCCTCCGATAGGCATGGCTACACCTTC. Translated: CASSPSDRHGYTF.

The gene calls are TRBV6-6 and TRBJ2-7; 7 bases are shared with TRBD1. Looked up from germline, CDR1 is MNHNY and CDR2 is SVGAGI (reference sequence). Germline trimming cut 0 bases from V and 4 bases from J; bases unmatched to any gene: 6. The CDR3 spans 15 residues. CDR3 bases: TGTGCCAGCAGTTACTCGATAGGGGGCGGATACGAGCAGTACTTC. This translates into CASSYSIGGGYEQYF.

The gene calls are TRBV30 and TRBJ2-3, with 9 nucleotides matching TRBD2. V lost 4 bases to trimming and J lost 2 bases; unmatched junction nucleotides: 7. The CDR3 spans 15 residues. From germline, CDR1 is GTSNPN and CDR2 SVGIG (reference sequence). The CDR3: CAWTGGGGATDTQYF. CDR3 DNA: TGTGCCTGGACGGGTGGCGGGGGGGCCACAGATACGCAGTATTTT. Full variable domain (rest looked up from reference TRBV30 and TRBJ2-3): SQTIHQWPATLVQPVGSPLSLECTVEGTSNPNLYWYRQAAGRGLQLLFYSVGIGQISSEVPQNLSASRPQDRQFILSSKKLLLSDSGFYLCAWTGGGGATDTQYFGPGTRLTVL.

This clone was observed a handful of times. The chain uses TRBV2 and TRBJ1-5; the D gene is possibly TRBD1 (6 bases). The CDR3 is 14 amino acids. V was shortened by 3 bases and J by 7 bases, with 13 bases between the two germline ends. CDR1 is SNHLY and CDR2 is FYNNEI in the germline V gene. CDR3 bases: TGTGCCAGCAGTGATTACAGGGTTGACCAGCCCCAGCATTTT. Translated: CASSDYRVDQPQHF.

The rearrangement uses TRBV7-9 and TRBJ2-5; unclear D gene. This CDR3 has 13 residues. V lost 7 bases and J lost 1, with 10 bases in between. CDR1 is SEHNR and CDR2 is FQNEAQ in the germline V gene (reference sequence). The CDR3 nucleotides read TGTGCCAGCAATAAGGCCAGCCAAGAGACCCAGTACTTC. Its protein product is CASNKASQETQYF.

This chain links TRBV9 with TRBJ2-3; weak D call: TRBD2 (5 bases). Germline V gene data show CDR1 as SGDLS and CDR2 as YYNGEE. V was shortened by 0 bases and J by 0 bases, with 8 bases between the two germline ends. The CDR3 consists of 15 residues. The CDR3 loop is CASSVERTSTDTQYF. CDR3 in DNA: TGTGCCAGCAGCGTAGAGAGGACTAGCACAGATACGCAGTATTTT.

V gene TRBV9 combines with J gene TRBJ2-6, with TRBD1 as a possible D gene (6 bases). The V and J ends lost 3 bases and 2 bases respectively, with 9 bases between them. This CDR3 has 15 amino acids. The germline V gene encodes CDR1 SGDLS and CDR2 YYNGEE. In DNA, the CDR3 is TGTGCCAGCAGCGAACAGGGCACTGGGGCCAACGTCCTGACTTTC. Translation gives CASSEQGTGANVLTF.

The chain joins TRBV27 to TRBJ1-1, with D possibly TRBD1 on 5 matching bases. Germline CDR1 reads MNHEY; CDR2 reads SMNVEV (reference sequence). This CDR3 comprises 12 residues. V was clipped by 8 bases and J by 4 bases, with 11 bases between them. Here the CDR3 reads CASLSGGTEAFF. The CDR3 DNA follows: TGTGCCAGCCTTTCTGGGGGCACTGAAGCTTTCTTT.

This clone was counted only a few times. The chain joins TRBV4-1 to TRBJ1-5; TRBD1 agrees at 8 bases. CDR3 size: 15 residues. Trimming took 3 bases from V and 8 from J; bases not matched to a gene: 9. CDR1 MGHRA and CDR2 YSYEKL come from the germline V gene. CDR3 DNA: TGCGCCAGCAGCCAGGGGACAGGTGGTAGGGAGCCCCAGCATTTT. It encodes CASSQGTGGREPQHF.

The chain joins TRBV5-6 to TRBJ2-5; no definite D call. Trimming removed 1 base at V and 0 bases at J, with 13 bases between. Germline loops: CDR1 SGHDT, CDR2 YYEEEE. This CDR3 spans 16 amino acids. This CDR3 is CASSLWVNPNQETQYF. In DNA form, the CDR3 reads TGTGCCAGCAGCTTGTGGGTTAACCCTAACCAAGAGACCCAGTACTTC.

The gene calls are TRBV25-1 and TRBJ2-7, with 9 bases lining up with TRBD1. The germline V gene encodes CDR1 MGHDK and CDR2 SYGVNS. Trimming at V came to 6 bases and at J to 11 bases, leaving 5 bases not matched to a gene. This CDR3 region has 11 residues. The CDR3 is CASRGQGGEYF. CDR3 sequence (DNA): TGTGCCAGCAGGGGACAGGGAGGGGAGTACTTC.

The chain joins TRBV11-3 to TRBJ2-2; no clear D gene. Trimming stripped 5 bases from V and 3 bases from J, with 10 bases between. Germline lookup yields CDR1 SGHNT and CDR2 YENEEA. The length of the CDR3 is 14 residues. The CDR3 nucleotides read TGTGCCAGCAGCCCCCACCATTACACCGGGGAGCTGTTTTTT. As protein: CASSPHHYTGELFF.

This clone has only one observation. V usage is TRBV28 and J usage is TRBJ2-7; D is unclear. Germline V gene lookup returns CDR1 MDHEN and CDR2 SYDVKM. The CDR3 totals 12 residues. V lost 6 bases and J lost 4, with 10 bases in between. CDR3 amino acids: CASSQVGYEQYF. For the CDR3, the DNA is TGTGCCAGCAGCCAGGTTGGGTACGAGCAGTACTTC.

This clone came up once. This chain links TRBV5-1 with TRBJ2-7; maybe TRBD1 (5 bases). CDR1 and CDR2 (germline): SGHRS, YFSETQ. V was cut by 0 bases and J by 3 bases, with 13 bases left in between. CDR3 length: 15 residues. The CDR3 nucleotides are TGCGCCAGCAGCTTGGGGTTCGACAGATTCTACGAGCAGTACTTC. This codes for CASSLGFDRFYEQYF.

V gene TRBV30 combines with J gene TRBJ1-2; D is uncertain. V lost 8 bases, J lost 2 bases, and 12 bases lay in between. Germline V lookup: CDR1 GTSNPN, CDR2 SVGIG (reference sequence). This CDR3 contains 12 residues. The CDR3 DNA reads TGTGCCAGACGAGCAGAAAACTATGGCTACACCTTC. Amino acids: CARRAENYGYTF.

This chain joins TRBV11-2 and TRBJ2-1, with D possibly matching TRBD2 (6 bases). This CDR3 is built from 12 residues. The V end was cut by 7 bases, the J end by 7 bases, with 11 bases between. Per the germline V gene, CDR1 is SGHAT and CDR2 is FQNNGV. The chain's CDR3 is CASNGGANEQFF. In nucleotides, the CDR3 is TGTGCCAGCAATGGAGGGGCGAATGAGCAGTTCTTC.

This chain connects TRBV5-1 to TRBJ1-2, with 7 bases lining up with TRBD1. Trimming took 4 bases from V and 2 from J; bases not matched to a gene: 8. The V gene's germline CDR1 is SGHRS and CDR2 YFSETQ. The CDR3 runs to 15 residues. The CDR3 is CASSPLGQVNYGYTF. The CDR3 region has the DNA TGCGCCAGCAGCCCCCTTGGACAGGTCAACTATGGCTACACCTTC. Full variable domain (missing parts from reference TRBV5-1 and TRBJ1-2): KAGVTQTPRYLIKTRGQQVTLSCSPISGHRSVSWYQQTPGQGLQFLFEYFSETQRNKGNFPGRFSGRQFSNSRSEMNVSTLELGDSALYLCASSPLGQVNYGYTFGSGTRLTVV.